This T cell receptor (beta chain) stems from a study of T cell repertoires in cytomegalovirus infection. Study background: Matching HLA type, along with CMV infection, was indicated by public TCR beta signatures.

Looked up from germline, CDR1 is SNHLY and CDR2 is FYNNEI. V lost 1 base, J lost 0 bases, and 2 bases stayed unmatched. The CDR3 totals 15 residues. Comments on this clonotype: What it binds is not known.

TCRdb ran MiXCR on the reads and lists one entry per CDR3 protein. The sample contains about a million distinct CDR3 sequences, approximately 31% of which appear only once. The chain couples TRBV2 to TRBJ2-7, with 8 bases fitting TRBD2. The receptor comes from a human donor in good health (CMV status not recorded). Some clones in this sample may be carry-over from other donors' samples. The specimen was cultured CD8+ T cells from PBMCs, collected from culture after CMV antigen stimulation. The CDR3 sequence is CASSEELAVSYEQYF. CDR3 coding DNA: TGTGCCAGCAGTGAAGAACTAGCGGTCTCCTACGAGCAGTACTTC. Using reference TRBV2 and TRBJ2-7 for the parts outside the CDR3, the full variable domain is EPEVTQTPSHQVTQMGQEVILRCVPISNHLYFYWYRQILGQKVEFLVSFYNNEISEKSEIFDDQFSVERPDGSNFTLKIRSTKLEDSAMYFCASSEELAVSYEQYFGPGTRLTVT.